This TCR beta chain was sequenced in a study of blood T cell repertoires in COVID-19. About the study: Acute-phase and convalescent COVID-19 samples originated in the United States, Italy and Spain. T cells, B-cell-depleted T cells, or PBMCs provided the cDNA or gDNA that served as material.

As handled by the study authors: Amplification of reference gene primers was used by the study to estimate nucleated cell counts. Only in-frame clones appear in the TCRdb table, and some are missing; sequencing was by immunoSEQ multiplex PCR. V and J calls and clone size are copied from that table; D and trimming were computed from the DNA. The sample includes around 140,000 clones, about 82% seen only once; the top ten take roughly 8.7%. This CDR3 contains 14 residues. Per the germline V gene, CDR1 is LGHDT and CDR2 is YNNKEL (reference sequence). The V and J ends lost 4 bases and 0 bases respectively, with 9 bases between them.

The sample comprised peripheral blood. J is TRBJ1-2 and V is TRBV3-1 (or the pseudogene TRBV3-2), with D perhaps matching TRBD1 (6 bases). The receptor was derived from a woman aged 55 to 70 with acute or convalescent COVID-19. CDR3 nucleotide sequence: TGTGCCAGCAGCCTCAGGGGCGCTAACTATGGCTACACCTTC. Residues: CASSLRGANYGYTF.